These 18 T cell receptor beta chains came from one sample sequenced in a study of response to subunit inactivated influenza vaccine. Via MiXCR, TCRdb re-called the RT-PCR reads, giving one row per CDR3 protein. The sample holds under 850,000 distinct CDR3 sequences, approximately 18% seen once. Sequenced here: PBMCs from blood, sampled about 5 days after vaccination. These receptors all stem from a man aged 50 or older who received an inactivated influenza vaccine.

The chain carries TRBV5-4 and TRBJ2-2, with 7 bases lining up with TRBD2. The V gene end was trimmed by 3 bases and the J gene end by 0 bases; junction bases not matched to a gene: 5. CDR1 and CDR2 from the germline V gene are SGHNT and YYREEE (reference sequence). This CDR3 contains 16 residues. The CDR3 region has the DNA TGTGCCAGCAGCTCCGGTGGGACTACGAACACCGGGGAGCTGTTTTTT. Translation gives CASSSGGTTNTGELFF.

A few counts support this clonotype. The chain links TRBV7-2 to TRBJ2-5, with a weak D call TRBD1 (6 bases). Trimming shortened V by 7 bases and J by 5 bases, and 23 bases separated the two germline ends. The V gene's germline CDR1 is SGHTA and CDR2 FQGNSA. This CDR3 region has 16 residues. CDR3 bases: TGTGCCAGCACCCTAAGGAAGGGGGTTGCTCGGGAGACCCAGTACTTC. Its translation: CASTLRKGVARETQYF.

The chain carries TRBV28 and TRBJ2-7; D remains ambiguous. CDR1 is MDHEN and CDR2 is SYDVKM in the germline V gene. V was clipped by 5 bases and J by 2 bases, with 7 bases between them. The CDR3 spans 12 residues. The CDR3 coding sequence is TGTGCCAGCAGTGTACAGACCTACGAGCAGTACTTC. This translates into CASSVQTYEQYF. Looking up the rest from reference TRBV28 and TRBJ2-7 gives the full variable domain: DVKVTQSSRYLVKRTGEKVFLECVQDMDHENMFWYRQDPGLGLRLIYFSYDVKMKEKGDIPEGYSVSREKKERFSLILESASTNQTSMYLCASSVQTYEQYFGPGTRLTVT.

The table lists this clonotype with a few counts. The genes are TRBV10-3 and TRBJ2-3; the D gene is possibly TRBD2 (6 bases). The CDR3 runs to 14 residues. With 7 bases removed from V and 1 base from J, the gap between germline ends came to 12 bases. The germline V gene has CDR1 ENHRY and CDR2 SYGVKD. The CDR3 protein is CAITTSSRTDTQYF. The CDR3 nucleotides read TGTGCCATCACTACTAGCAGTCGCACAGATACGCAGTATTTT.

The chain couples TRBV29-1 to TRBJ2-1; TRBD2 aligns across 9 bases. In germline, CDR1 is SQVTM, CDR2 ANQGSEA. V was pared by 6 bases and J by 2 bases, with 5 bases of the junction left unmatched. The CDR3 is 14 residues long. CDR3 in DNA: TGCAGCGTCCGACTAGCGGATACCTACAATGAGCAGTTCTTC. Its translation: CSVRLADTYNEQFF.

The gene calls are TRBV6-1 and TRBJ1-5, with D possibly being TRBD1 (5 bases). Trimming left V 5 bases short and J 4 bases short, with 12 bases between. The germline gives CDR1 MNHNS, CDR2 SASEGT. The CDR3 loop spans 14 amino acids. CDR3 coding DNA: TGTGCCAGCAGTATGTCAGGGTCAAATCAGCCCCAGCATTTT. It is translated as CASSMSGSNQPQHF.

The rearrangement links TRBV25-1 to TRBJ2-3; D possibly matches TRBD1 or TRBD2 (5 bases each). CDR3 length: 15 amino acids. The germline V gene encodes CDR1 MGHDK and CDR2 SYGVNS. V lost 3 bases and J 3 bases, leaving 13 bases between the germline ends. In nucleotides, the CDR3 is TGTGCCAGCAGTGATCCGGGGACCTCGACAGATACGCAGTATTTT. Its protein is CASSDPGTSTDTQYF.

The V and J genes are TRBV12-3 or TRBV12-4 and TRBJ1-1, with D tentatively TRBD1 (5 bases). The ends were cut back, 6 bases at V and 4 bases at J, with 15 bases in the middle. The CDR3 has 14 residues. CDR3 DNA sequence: TGTGCCAGCAGCCCCAGGAGAAGGGGCACTGAAGCTTTCTTT. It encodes CASSPRRRGTEAFF.

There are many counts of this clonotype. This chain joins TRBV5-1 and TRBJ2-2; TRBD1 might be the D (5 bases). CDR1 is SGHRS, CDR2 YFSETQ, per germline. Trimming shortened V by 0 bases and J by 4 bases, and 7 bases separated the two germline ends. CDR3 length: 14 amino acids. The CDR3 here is CASSLGQSTGELFF. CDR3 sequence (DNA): TGCGCCAGCAGCTTGGGACAGTCCACCGGGGAGCTGTTTTTT.

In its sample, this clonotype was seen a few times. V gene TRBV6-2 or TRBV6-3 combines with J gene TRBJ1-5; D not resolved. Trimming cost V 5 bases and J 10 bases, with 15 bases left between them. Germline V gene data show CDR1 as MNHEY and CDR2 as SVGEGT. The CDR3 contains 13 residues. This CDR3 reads CASSPYRESPQHF. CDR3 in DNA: TGTGCCAGCAGTCCCTACCGGGAGAGTCCCCAGCATTTT.

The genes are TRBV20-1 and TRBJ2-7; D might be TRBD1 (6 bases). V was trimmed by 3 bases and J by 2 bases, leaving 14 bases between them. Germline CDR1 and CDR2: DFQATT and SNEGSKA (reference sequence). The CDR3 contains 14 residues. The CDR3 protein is CSASIGEGAYEQYF. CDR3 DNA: TGCAGTGCTAGTATTGGTGAGGGGGCCTACGAGCAGTACTTC.

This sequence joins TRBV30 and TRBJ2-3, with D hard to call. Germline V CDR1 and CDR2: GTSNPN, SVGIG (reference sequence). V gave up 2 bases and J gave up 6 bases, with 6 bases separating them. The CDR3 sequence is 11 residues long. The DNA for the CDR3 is TGTGCCTGGAGTTACGGGGATACGCAGTATTTT. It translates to CAWSYGDTQYF.

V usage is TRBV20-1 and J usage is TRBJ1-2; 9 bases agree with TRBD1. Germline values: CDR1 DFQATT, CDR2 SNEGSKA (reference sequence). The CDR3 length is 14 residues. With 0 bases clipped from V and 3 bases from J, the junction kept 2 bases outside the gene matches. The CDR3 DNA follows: TGCAGTGCTAGAGATCGGGACAGGGACTATGGCTACACCTTC. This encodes CSARDRDRDYGYTF.

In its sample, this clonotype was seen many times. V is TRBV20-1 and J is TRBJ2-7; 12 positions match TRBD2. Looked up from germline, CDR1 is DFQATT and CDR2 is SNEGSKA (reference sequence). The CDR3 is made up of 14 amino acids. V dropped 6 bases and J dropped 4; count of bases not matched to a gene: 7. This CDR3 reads CSAKLAGGPYEQYF. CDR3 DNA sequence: TGCAGTGCCAAACTAGCGGGAGGACCATACGAGCAGTACTTC.

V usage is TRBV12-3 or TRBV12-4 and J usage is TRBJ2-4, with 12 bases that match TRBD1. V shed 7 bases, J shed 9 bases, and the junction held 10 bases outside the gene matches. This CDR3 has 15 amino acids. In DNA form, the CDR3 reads TGTGCCAGCACAGGGGCGGGACAGGGGGCGGTCATTCAGTACTTC. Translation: CASTGAGQGAVIQYF.

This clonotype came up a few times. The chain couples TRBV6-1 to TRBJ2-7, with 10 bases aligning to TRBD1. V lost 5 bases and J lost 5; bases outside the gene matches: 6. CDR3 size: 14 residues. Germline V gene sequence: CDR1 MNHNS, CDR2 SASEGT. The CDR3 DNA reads TGTGCCAGCAGTACCGGGACAGGGGTCCACGAGCAGTACTTC. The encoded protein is CASSTGTGVHEQYF.

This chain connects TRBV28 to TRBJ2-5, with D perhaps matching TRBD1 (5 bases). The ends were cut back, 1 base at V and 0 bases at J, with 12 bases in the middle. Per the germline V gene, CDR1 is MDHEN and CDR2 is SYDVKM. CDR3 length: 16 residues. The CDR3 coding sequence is TGTGCCAGCAGTTTATTCAGGGCCCGGTACCAAGAGACCCAGTACTTC. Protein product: CASSLFRARYQETQYF. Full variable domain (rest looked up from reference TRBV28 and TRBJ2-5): DVKVTQSSRYLVKRTGEKVFLECVQDMDHENMFWYRQDPGLGLRLIYFSYDVKMKEKGDIPEGYSVSREKKERFSLILESASTNQTSMYLCASSLFRARYQETQYFGPGTRLLVL.

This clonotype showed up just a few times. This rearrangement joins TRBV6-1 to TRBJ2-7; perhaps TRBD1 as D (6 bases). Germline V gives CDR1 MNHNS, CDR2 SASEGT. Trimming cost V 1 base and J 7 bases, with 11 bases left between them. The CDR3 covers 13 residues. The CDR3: CASSEGARGEQYF. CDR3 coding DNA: TGTGCCAGCAGTGAAGGGGCTAGGGGGGAGCAGTACTTC.